This T cell receptor beta chain came from a study of T cells in localized non-small cell lung cancer. Regarding the study as a whole: Appearing in adjacent lung were a median roughly 60 of the top 100 tumor clones. The study linked higher blood T cell density to longer overall survival.

This CDR3 is 12 amino acids long. Germline V CDR1 and CDR2: SGHAT, FQNNGV. Trimming removed 0 bases at V and 12 bases at J, with 9 bases between. Points on this clone: What it binds is unknown.

TCRdb keeps only in-frame clones here, not all; method: immunoSEQ multiplex PCR. Of 90,000 to 95,000 clones listed, approximately 90% are singletons. This sequence originates from a man aged 35-69 years with stage I squamous cell lung carcinoma. V and J are TRBV11-2 and TRBJ2-1; TRBD2 might be the D (6 bases). Material: peripheral blood, obtained before any cancer treatment. The CDR3: CASSLEVLAQFF. The CDR3 nucleotides read TGTGCCAGCAGCTTAGAGGTACTAGCGCAGTTCTTC.